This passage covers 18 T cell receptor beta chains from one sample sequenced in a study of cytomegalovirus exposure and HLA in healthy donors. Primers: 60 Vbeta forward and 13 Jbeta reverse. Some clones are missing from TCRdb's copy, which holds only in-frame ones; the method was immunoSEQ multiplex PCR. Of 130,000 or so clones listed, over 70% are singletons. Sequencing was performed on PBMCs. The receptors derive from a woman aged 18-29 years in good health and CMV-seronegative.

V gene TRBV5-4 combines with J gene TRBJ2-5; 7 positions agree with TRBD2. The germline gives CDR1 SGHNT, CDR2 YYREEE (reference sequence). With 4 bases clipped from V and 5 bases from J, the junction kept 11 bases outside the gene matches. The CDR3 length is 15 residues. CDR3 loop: CASSPTGRGGETQYF. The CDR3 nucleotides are TGTGCCAGCAGCCCCACTGGGCGGGGAGGGGAGACCCAGTACTTC.

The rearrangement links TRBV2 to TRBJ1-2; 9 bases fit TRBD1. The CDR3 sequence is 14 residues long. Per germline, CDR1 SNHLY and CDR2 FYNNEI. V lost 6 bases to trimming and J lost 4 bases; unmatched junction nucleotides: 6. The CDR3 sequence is CASRADRGSYGYTF. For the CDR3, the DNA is TGTGCCAGCAGGGCGGACAGGGGATCCTATGGCTACACCTTC.

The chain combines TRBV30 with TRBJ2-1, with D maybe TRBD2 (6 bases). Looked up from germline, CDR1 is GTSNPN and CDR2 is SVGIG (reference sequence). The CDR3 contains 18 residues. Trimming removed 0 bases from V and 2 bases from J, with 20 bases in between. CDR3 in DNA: TGTGCCTGGAGTGTACTTCAGAGGGCTAGCGTTCCCTACAATGAGCAGTTCTTC. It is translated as CAWSVLQRASVPYNEQFF.

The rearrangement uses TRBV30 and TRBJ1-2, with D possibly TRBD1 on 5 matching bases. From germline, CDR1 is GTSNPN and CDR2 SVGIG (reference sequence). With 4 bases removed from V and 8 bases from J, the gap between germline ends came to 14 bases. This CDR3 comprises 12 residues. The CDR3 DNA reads TGTGCCTGGACCCTCACAGGTCGCGGCTACACCTTC. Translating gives CAWTLTGRGYTF.

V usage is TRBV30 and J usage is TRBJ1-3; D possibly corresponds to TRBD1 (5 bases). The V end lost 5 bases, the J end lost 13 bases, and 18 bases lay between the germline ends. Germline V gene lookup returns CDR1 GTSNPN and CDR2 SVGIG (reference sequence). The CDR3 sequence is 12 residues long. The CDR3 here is CAWATVAGRIYF. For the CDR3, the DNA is TGTGCCTGGGCCACCGTGGCAGGGAGGATATATTTT.

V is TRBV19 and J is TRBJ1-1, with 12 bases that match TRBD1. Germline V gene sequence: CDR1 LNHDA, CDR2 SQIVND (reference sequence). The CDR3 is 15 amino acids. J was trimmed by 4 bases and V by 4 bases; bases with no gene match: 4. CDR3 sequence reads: CASSRGTGGGTEAFF. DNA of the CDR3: TGTGCCAGTAGTAGGGGGACAGGGGGCGGCACTGAAGCTTTCTTT.

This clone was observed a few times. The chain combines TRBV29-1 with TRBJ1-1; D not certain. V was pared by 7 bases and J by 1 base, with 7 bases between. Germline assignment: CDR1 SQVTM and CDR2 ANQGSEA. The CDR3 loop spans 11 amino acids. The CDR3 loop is CSASGNTEAFF. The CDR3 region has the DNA TGCAGCGCGTCAGGGAACACTGAAGCTTTCTTT.

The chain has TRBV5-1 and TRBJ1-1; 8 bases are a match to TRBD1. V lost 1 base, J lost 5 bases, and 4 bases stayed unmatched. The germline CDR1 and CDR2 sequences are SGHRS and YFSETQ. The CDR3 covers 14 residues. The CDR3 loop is CASSLQGARTEAFF. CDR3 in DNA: TGCGCCAGCAGCTTGCAGGGGGCAAGGACTGAAGCTTTCTTT.

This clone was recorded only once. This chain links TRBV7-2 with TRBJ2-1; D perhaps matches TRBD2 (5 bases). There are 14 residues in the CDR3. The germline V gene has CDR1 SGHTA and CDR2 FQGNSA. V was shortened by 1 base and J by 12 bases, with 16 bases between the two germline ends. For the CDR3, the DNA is TGTGCCAGCAGCTTAGGTCGGGAACTAGTAACGCAGTTCTTC. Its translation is CASSLGRELVTQFF.

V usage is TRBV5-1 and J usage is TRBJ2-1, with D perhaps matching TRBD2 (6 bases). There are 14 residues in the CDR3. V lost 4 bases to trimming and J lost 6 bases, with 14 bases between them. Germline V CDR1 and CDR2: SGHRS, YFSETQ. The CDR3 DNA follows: TGCGCCAGCAGCCCGGAGGGCAGCTCCAATGAGCAGTTCTTC. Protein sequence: CASSPEGSSNEQFF.

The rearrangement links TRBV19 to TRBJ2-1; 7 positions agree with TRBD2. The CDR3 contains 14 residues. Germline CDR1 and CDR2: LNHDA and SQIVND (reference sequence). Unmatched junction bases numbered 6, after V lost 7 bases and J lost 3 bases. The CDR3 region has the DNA TGTGCCAGTAAACTCCGGGACTACTACAATGAGCAGTTCTTC. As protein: CASKLRDYYNEQFF.

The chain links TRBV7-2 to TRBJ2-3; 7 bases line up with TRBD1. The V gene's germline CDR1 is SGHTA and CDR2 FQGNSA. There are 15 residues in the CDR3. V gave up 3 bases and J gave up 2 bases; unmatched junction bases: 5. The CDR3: CASSFGTASTDTQYF. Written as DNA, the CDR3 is TGTGCCAGCAGCTTCGGGACAGCTTCCACAGATACGCAGTATTTT.

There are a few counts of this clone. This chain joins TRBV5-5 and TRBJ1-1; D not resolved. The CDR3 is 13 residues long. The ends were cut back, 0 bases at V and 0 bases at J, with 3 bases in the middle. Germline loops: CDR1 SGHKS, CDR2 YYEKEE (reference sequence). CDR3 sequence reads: CASSLELNTEAFF. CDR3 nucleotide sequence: TGTGCCAGCAGCTTGGAGCTGAACACTGAAGCTTTCTTT.

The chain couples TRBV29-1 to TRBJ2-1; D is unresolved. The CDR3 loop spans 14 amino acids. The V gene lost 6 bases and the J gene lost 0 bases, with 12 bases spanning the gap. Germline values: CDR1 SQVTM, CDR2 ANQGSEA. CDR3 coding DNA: TGCAGCGTCGCCGACTTAAGCTCCTACAATGAGCAGTTCTTC. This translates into CSVADLSSYNEQFF.

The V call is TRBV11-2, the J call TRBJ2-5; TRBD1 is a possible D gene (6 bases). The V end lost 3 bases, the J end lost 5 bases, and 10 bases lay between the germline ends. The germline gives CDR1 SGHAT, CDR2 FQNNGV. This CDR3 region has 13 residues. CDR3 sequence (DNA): TGTGCCAGCAGCTTTCAGGGGTTCGAGACCCAGTACTTC. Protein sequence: CASSFQGFETQYF.

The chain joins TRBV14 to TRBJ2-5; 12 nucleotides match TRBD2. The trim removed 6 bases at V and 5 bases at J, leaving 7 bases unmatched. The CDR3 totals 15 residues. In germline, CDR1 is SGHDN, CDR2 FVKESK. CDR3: CASSPLAGGPETQYF. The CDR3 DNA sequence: TGTGCCAGCAGTCCTCTAGCGGGAGGGCCGGAGACCCAGTACTTC. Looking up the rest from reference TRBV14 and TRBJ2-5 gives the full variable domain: EAGVTQFPSHSVIEKGQTVTLRCDPISGHDNLYWYRRVMGKEIKFLLHFVKESKQDESGMPNNRFLAERTGGTYSTLKVQPAELEDSGVYFCASSPLAGGPETQYFGPGTRLLVL.

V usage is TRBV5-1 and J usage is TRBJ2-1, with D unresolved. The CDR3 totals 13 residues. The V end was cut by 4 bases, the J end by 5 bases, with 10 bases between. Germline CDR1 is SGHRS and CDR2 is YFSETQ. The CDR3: CASSRRLDNEQFF. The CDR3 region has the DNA TGCGCCAGCAGCCGAAGACTGGACAATGAGCAGTTCTTC.

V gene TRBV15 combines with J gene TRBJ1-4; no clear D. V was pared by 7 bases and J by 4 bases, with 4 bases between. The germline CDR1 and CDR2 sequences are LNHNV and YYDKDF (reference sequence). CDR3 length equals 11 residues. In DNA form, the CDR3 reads TGTGCCACCAAACTTAATGAAAAACTGTTTTTT. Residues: CATKLNEKLFF.